This T cell receptor (beta chain) was recorded in a study of T cells expressing NK-cell markers (dated by TCRdb to 2020 to 2022). Background on the whole study: Three sorted T-cell subsets (CD3+CD56+NKG2C+, CD3+CD56+NKG2C- and CD3+CD56-NKG2C+) from several donors had their TCR beta-chain repertoires profiled. Among the eight sequenced donors, seven were HCMV-seropositive and one was HCMV-seronegative. The libraries were sequenced on Illumina HiSeq 2000/2500, MiSeq or NextSeq, producing 2 x 150 bp reads. Randomly selected healthy volunteers, three men and five women, were used as the eight sequenced donors.

TCRdb shows the sequencer as Illumina HiSeq 2000. TCR beta cDNA libraries were prepared using 5'RACE template switching, which introduced a universal primer site and unique molecular identifiers. cDNA synthesis was primed from the TCR beta constant segment, followed by two successive PCR amplification steps. The paper's data handling went like this. MIGEC handled demultiplexing of the reads and grouping by UMI, while MiTCR was used to assemble and quantify clonotypes. Only TCR cDNA sequences supported by at least two reads were kept to exclude erroneous sequences. Downstream repertoire analysis used the tcR package, and clonotypes were matched across fractions by CDR3 nucleotide sequence plus V segment. VDJmatch was used to annotate antigen specificity against VDJdb, with one amino acid substitution allowed in CDR3. TCRdb reprocessed the reads; each CDR3 protein sequence makes one entry, and DNA is unavailable. TCRdb assigned the V and J calls; the authors' analysis was not used. The sample table holds about 460,000 distinct CDR3 sequences. Of the sample, almost 1.5% is held by the ten largest clones.

General study outcomes and caveats: Whether the expanded NKG2C-expressing T cell clones were specific for HCMV antigens remained unclear. Those dominant clonotypes were again the most abundant among CD3+CD56-NKG2C+ cells in several donors, at about 25-65%. In over five donors, the dominant CD3+CD56+NKG2C+ clonotypes were among the top 10 CD8+ clonotypes and accounted for about 1.0-7.0% of CD8+ T cells.

A commercial ELISA kit detecting HCMV-specific IgG in serum was used to determine HCMV serostatus. Ficoll density gradient centrifugation was used to isolate peripheral blood mononuclear cells from blood. Comments on this clonotype: Its antigen specificity is not known.

CDR1 and CDR2 are drawn from the germline V gene: SNHLY, FYNNEI. The CDR3 spans 14 residues, from the cysteine through the phenylalanine. No DNA accompanies this entry. The receptor chain draws on TRBV2 and TRBJ2-7; lacking DNA, the TRBD1 call made by TCRdb goes unchecked. Material for sequencing was blood T cells: a sorted CD56 or NKG2C T cell subset, CD4+ or CD8+ T cells, or bulk PBMC T cells (not recorded which). This sequence originates from a woman aged 50 to 60 in good health. Donor details come from another sample of the same person, matched by shared clones. CDR3 loop: CASKRGREFHEQYF.